The 10 T cell receptor beta chains listed next were all sequenced from one sample in a study of CD8 T cells in ankylosing spondylitis. The study, taken as a whole, reports: Ankylosing spondylitis blood appeared to be characterized by a TCR beta motif of eight highly homologous variants.

TCRdb independently ran MiXCR on the 5' RACE reads; one entry per CDR3 protein. The data hold 800,000 to 900,000 distinct CDR3 sequences, with roughly 10% observed a single time. Their antigens remain unidentified. The specimen was blood, either unsorted or a sorted T cell fraction (not recorded which). The receptors stem from a male donor with ankylosing spondylitis.

The chain uses TRBV7-2 and TRBJ2-5; D unclear. The V gene's germline CDR1 is SGHTA and CDR2 FQGNSA. This CDR3 spans 14 amino acids. V lost 6 bases, J lost 0 bases, and 11 bases lay in between. In DNA form, the CDR3 reads TGTGCCAGCAGACCCAGTAGGGACCAAGAGACCCAGTACTTC. It specifies CASRPSRDQETQYF. The whole variable domain, remainder taken from reference TRBV7-2 and TRBJ2-5, is GAGVSQSPSNKVTEKGKDVELRCDPISGHTALYWYRQSLGQGLEFLIYFQGNSAPDKSGLPSDRFSAERTGGSVSTLTIQRTQQEDSAVYLCASRPSRDQETQYFGPGTRLLVL.

This clonotype showed up just a few times. The V gene is TRBV20-1, the J gene TRBJ2-5; 9 bases align to TRBD2. Germline CDR1 is DFQATT and CDR2 is SNEGSKA (reference sequence). Unmatched junction bases numbered 14, after V lost 1 base and J lost 5 bases. The CDR3 loop spans 17 amino acids. Here the CDR3 reads CSARGRGSGSFRETQYF. The CDR3 DNA sequence: TGCAGTGCTAGAGGCAGGGGTAGCGGGAGTTTCCGGGAGACCCAGTACTTC.

This clonotype appeared a few times. This chain links TRBV6-1 with TRBJ2-4, with unresolved D. Trimming shortened V by 5 bases and J by 6 bases, and 14 bases separated the two germline ends. Germline assignment: CDR1 MNHNS and CDR2 SASEGT. This CDR3 region has 14 residues. The CDR3 nucleotides are TGTGCCAGCAGTCCCCGGAGTAATCTAAACATTCAGTACTTC. Residues: CASSPRSNLNIQYF.

This clonotype showed up just a few times. The rearrangement joins TRBV7-2 to TRBJ2-7; 8 bases fit TRBD1. The CDR3 sequence is 15 residues long. The J segment lost 5 bases and the V segment lost 5 bases, leaving 11 bases of the junction unmatched. Germline V gives CDR1 SGHTA, CDR2 FQGNSA. CDR3 residues: CASSLEDRVRNEQYF. In DNA, the CDR3 is TGTGCCAGCAGCCTAGAGGACAGGGTAAGGAACGAGCAGTACTTC.

V usage is TRBV7-2 and J usage is TRBJ2-7, with D possibly TRBD2 on 7 matching bases. CDR1 is SGHTA and CDR2 is FQGNSA in the germline V gene. Trimming pared 1 base from V and 6 bases from J, leaving 13 bases between. This CDR3 region has 14 residues. The CDR3 nucleotides are TGTGCCAGCAGCTTAGTCGGTGGGGGGGCCGAGCAGTACTTC. Amino acids: CASSLVGGGAEQYF.

The table lists this clonotype with a few counts. The V and J genes are TRBV28 and TRBJ2-1; tentative D call: TRBD2 (5 bases). From germline, CDR1 is MDHEN and CDR2 SYDVKM. The length of the CDR3 is 12 residues. V gave up 2 bases and J gave up 10 bases, with 9 bases separating them. The CDR3 loop is CASSLERLEQFF. The CDR3 bases are TGTGCCAGCAGTTTAGAGCGGTTAGAGCAGTTCTTC.

This sequence joins TRBV4-2 and TRBJ2-5; TRBD2 matches at 14 bases. CDR1 is LGHNA and CDR2 is YNFKEQ in the germline V gene. The CDR3 loop spans 17 amino acids. Trimming removed 2 bases from V and 3 bases from J; junction bases left unmatched: 5. The CDR3 sequence: CASSQYQTSGGEETQYF. The CDR3 nucleotides are TGTGCCAGCAGCCAATACCAGACTAGCGGGGGGGAAGAGACCCAGTACTTC.

The chain links TRBV20-1 to TRBJ2-5; the match to TRBD2 covers 9 bases. CDR1 and CDR2 from the germline V gene are DFQATT and SNEGSKA (reference sequence). V lost 6 bases and J lost 4; bases outside the gene matches: 12. The CDR3 covers 15 residues. This CDR3 reads CSAGEGSGGTETQYF. The CDR3 DNA reads as TGCAGTGCAGGGGAGGGCAGCGGGGGGACAGAGACCCAGTACTTC.

This clonotype was recorded once. V and J are TRBV15 and TRBJ2-7; 7 nucleotides align to TRBD1. The junction had 13 bases not matched to a gene; V was cut back by 5 bases and J by 6 bases. Per the germline V gene, CDR1 is LNHNV and CDR2 is YYDKDF (reference sequence). The CDR3 is 15 residues long. The CDR3 DNA sequence: TGTGCCACCAGCCCTCCGGGACCCCCAGGGGGCGAGCAGTACTTC. Its translation: CATSPPGPPGGEQYF.

This clonotype showed up many times. The chain couples TRBV5-1 to TRBJ2-3; D gene ambiguous. Trimming cost V 7 bases and J 3 bases, with 6 bases left between them. The germline gives CDR1 SGHRS, CDR2 YFSETQ. The CDR3 sequence is 11 residues long. The CDR3 loop reads CASGETDTQYF. The CDR3, as DNA: TGCGCCAGCGGCGAAACAGATACGCAGTATTTT.